The clone carrying this T cell receptor (beta chain) was counted at least ten times. These data are taken from a study of CD8 T cells in ankylosing spondylitis. With V trimmed by 3 bases and J by 15 bases, 9 bases remained unmatched. CDR3 length equals 12 residues. Per germline, CDR1 DFQATT and CDR2 SNEGSKA (reference sequence). The authors made TCR beta libraries by quantitative 5'-RACE with molecular barcodes. TCRdb recomputed calls from the 5' RACE reads with MiXCR, one row per CDR3 protein. The sample has about 320,000 distinct CDR3 sequences; around 10% are singletons. Sequenced material: blood, either unsorted or a sorted T cell fraction (not recorded which). The sequence was collected from a female donor with ankylosing spondylitis or in good health (not recorded which). The genes are TRBV20-1 and TRBJ2-3; 10 bases line up with TRBD1. The CDR3 spells CSASTTGGSVYF. CDR3 sequence (DNA): TGCAGTGCTAGTACGACAGGGGGCTCTGTATATTTT.